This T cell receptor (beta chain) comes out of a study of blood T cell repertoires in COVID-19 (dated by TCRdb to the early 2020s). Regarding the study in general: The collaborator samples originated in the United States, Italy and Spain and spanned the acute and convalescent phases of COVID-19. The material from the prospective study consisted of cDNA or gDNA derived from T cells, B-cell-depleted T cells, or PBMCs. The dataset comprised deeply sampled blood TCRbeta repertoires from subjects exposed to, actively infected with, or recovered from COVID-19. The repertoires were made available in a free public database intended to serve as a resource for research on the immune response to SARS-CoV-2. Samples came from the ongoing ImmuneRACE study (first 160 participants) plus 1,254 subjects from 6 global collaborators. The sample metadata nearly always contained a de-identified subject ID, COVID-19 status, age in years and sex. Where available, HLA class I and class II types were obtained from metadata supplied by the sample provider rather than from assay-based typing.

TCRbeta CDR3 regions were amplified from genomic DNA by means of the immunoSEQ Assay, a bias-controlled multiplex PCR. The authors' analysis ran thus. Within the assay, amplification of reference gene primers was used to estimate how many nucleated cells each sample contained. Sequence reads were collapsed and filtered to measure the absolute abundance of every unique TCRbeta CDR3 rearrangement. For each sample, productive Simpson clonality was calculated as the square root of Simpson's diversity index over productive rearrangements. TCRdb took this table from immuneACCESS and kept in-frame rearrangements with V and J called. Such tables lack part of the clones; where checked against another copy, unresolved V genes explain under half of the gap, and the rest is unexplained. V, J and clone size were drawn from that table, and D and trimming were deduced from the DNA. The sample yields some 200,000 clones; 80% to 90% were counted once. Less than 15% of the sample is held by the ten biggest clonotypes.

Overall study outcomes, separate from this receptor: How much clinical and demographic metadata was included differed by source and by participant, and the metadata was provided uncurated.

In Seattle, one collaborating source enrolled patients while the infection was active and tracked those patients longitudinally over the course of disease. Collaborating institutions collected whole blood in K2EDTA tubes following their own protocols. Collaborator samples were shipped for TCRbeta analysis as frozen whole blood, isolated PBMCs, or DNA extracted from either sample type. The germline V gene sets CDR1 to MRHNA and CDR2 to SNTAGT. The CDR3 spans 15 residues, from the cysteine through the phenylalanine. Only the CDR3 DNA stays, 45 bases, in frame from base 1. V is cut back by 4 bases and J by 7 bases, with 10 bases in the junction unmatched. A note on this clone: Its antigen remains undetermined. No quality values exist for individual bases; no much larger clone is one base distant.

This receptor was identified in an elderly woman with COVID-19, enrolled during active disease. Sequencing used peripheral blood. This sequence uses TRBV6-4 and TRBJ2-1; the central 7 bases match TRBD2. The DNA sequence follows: TGTGCCAGCAGTGGAGGCGGGAGCGTTAAAAATGAGCAGTTCTTC. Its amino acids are CASSGGGSVKNEQFF.